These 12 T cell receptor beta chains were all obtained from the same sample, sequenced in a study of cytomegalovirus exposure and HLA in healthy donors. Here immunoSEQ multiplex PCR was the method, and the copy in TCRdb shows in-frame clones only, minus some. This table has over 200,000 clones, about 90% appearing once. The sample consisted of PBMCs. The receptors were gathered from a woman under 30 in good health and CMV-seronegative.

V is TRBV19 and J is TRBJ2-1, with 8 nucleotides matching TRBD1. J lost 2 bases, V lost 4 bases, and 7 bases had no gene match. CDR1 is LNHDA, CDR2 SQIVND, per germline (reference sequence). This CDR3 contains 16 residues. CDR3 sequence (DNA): TGTGCCAGTAGTAACCGGACAGGGAGCACCTACAATGAGCAGTTCTTC. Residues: CASSNRTGSTYNEQFF.

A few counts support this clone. The CDR3 region has the DNA TGTGCCAGCAGCGTAGGGACTAGCGGGAGCCCCGGGGAGCTGTTTTTT. Its protein product is CASSVGTSGSPGELFF. J is TRBJ2-2 and V is TRBV9, with 13 bases aligning to TRBD2. The V gene's germline CDR1 is SGDLS and CDR2 YYNGEE. The junction had 2 bases not matched to a gene; V was cut back by 0 bases and J by 6 bases. The CDR3 has 16 amino acids.

CDR3 protein: CASSFSMSSYNEQFF. The CDR3 DNA reads as TGTGCCAGCAGTTTTTCGATGAGCTCCTACAATGAGCAGTTCTTC. The chain couples TRBV28 to TRBJ2-1; D uncertain. Trimming removed 3 bases from V and 0 bases from J, with 9 bases in between. The CDR3 totals 15 residues. Germline lookup yields CDR1 MDHEN and CDR2 SYDVKM.

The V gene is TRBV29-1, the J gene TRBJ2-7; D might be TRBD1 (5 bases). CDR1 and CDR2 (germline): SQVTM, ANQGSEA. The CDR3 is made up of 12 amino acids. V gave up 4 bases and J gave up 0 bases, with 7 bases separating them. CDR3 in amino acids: CSVVDNSYEQYF. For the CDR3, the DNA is TGCAGCGTTGTGGACAACTCCTACGAGCAGTACTTC.

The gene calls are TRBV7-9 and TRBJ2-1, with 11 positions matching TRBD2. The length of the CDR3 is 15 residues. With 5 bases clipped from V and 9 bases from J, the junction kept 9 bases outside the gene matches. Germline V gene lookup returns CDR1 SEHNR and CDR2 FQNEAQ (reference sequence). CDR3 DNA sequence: TGTGCCAGCAGCCCGGGTAGCGGGAGGGCCAGTGAGCAGTTCTTC. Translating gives CASSPGSGRASEQFF.

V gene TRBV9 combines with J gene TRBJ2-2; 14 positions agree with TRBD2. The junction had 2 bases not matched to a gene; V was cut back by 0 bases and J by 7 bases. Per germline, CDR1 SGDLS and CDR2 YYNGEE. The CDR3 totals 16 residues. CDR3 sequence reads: CASSVGGLAGVGELFF. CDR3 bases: TGTGCCAGCAGCGTAGGGGGACTAGCGGGAGTCGGGGAGCTGTTTTTT.

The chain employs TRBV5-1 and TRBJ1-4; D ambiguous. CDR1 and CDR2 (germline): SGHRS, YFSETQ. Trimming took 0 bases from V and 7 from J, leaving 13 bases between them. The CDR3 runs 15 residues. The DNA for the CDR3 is TGCGCCAGCAGCTTGGCCGGAAGAGAGGCTGAAAAACTGTTTTTT. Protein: CASSLAGREAEKLFF.

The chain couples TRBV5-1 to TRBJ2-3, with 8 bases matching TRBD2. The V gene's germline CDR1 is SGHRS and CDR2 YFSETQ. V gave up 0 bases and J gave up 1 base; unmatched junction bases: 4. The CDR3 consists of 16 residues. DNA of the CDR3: TGCGCCAGCAGCTTGGAGTTACTAGCGGGCACAGATACGCAGTATTTT. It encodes CASSLELLAGTDTQYF.

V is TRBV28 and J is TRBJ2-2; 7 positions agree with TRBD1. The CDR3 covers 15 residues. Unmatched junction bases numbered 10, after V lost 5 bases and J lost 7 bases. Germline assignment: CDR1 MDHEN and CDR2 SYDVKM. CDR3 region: CASSHLRGLLGELFF. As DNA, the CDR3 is TGTGCCAGCAGTCATCTGAGGGGGCTTCTCGGGGAGCTGTTTTTT.

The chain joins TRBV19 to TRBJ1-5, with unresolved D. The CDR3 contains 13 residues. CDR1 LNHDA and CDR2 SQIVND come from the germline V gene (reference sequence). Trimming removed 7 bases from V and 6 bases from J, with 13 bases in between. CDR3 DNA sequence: TGTGCCAGTACTTTGCGTATCGGTCAGCCCCAGCATTTT. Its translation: CASTLRIGQPQHF.

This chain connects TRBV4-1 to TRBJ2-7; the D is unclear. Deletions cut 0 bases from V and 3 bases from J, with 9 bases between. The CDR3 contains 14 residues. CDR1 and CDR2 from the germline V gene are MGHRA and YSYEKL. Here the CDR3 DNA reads TGCGCCAGCAGCCAAGATAGTAGCTACTACGAGCAGTACTTC. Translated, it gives CASSQDSSYYEQYF.

The CDR3 DNA is TGTGCCAGCAGTGAAAACAGGGGACTGCAGGTCAGGCAGCCCCAGCATTTT. Amino acids: CASSENRGLQVRQPQHF. The V call is TRBV6-1, the J call TRBJ1-5; 7 bases line up with TRBD1. The V gene's germline CDR1 is MNHNS and CDR2 SASEGT. The length of the CDR3 is 17 residues. V shed 2 bases and J 7 bases; nucleotides not matched to a gene: 14.